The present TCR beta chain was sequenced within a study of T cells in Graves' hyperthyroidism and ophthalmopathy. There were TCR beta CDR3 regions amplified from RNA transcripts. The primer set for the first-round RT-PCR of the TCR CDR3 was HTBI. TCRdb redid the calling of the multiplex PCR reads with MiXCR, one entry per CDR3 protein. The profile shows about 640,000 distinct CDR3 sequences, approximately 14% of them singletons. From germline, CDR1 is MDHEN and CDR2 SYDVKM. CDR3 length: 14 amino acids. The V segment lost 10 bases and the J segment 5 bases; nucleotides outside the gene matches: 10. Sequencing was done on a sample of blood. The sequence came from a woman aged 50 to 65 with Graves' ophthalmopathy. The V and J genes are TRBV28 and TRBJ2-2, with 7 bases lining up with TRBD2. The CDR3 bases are TGTGCCACCCAGACTAGCTTTAATACCGGGGAGCTGTTTTTT. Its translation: CATQTSFNTGELFF.